This TCR beta chain was retrieved from a study of T cells in Graves' hyperthyroidism and ophthalmopathy. The table lists this clonotype with a few counts. Investigators excluded patients with uncontrolled infection, other autoimmune disease, pregnancy or lactation. Template material for amplifying TCR beta CDR3 regions consisted of RNA transcripts. Initially, a first-round RT-PCR of the TCR CDR3 employed the HTBI primer set. TCRdb ran MiXCR on the multiplex PCR reads and lists one entry per CDR3 protein. The sample yields roughly 550,000 distinct CDR3 sequences, about 16% seen once. CDR1 and CDR2 (germline): DFQATT, SNEGSKA (reference sequence). The CDR3 totals 16 residues. Trimming took 5 bases from V and 6 from J; bases not matched to a gene: 13.

The chain employs TRBV20-1 and TRBJ2-2, with 9 bases identical to TRBD1. The TCR sequence derives from a woman younger than 45 with Graves' ophthalmopathy. What was sequenced was blood. In nucleotides, the CDR3 is TGCAGTGCTGGGGGTACACAGGGGGCGCGGGCCGGGGAGCTGTTTTTT. Its translation is CSAGGTQGARAGELFF.